Sequencing of this T cell receptor (beta chain) was carried out in a study of T-cell memory formation after mild COVID-19. Study-wide background: Largely, the TCR clusters proved donor specific. Study-wide results and limits: Contracting clones, day 15 to 85, had balanced CD4/CD8, and later expanders favored CD4+.

TCRdb re-called the 5' RACE reads with MiXCR, one entry per CDR3 protein. The data hold about 400,000 distinct CDR3 sequences, with about 17% observed a single time. This clonotype was observed a handful of times. No antigen is known for it. Sequenced material: PBMCs or a T cell subset sorted from them (not recorded which). The sequence was obtained from a young man who had mild COVID-19 (a few samples of this study predate the infection). Cell type and time point are not known.

In DNA, the CDR3 is TGTGCCAGCATGAGGGTTTGGGGCTCTGGGGCCAACGTCCTGACTTTC. Protein: CASMRVWGSGANVLTF. The V call is TRBV7-6, the J call TRBJ2-6; a possible D gene is TRBD2 (5 bases). Germline V gene sequence: CDR1 SGHVS, CDR2 FNYEAQ. This CDR3 spans 16 amino acids. Trimming left V 7 bases short and J 0 bases short, with 13 bases between. The entire variable domain, with the rest obtained from reference TRBV7-6 and TRBJ2-6, is as follows: GAGVSQSPRYKVTKRGQDVALRCDPISGHVSLYWYRQALGQGPEFLTYFNYEAQQDKSGLPNDRFSAERPEGSISTLTIQRTEQRDSAMYRCASMRVWGSGANVLTFGAGSRLTVL.